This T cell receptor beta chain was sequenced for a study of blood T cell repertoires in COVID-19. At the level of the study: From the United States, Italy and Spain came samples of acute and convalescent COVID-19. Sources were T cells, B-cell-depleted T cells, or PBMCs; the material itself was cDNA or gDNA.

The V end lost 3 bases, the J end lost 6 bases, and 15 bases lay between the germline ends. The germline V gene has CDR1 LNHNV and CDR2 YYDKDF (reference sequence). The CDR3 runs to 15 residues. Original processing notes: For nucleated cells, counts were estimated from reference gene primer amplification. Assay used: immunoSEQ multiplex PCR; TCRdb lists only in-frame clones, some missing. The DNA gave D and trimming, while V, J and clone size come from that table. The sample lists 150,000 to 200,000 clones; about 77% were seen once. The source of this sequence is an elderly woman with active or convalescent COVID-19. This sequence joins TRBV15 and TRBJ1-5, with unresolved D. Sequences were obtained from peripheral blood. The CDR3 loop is CATSSREVQRQPQHF. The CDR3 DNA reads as TGTGCCACCAGCAGTCGGGAGGTGCAGCGTCAGCCCCAGCATTTT.